A single sample is the source of the 30 T cell receptor beta chains below, sequenced in a study of human thymus T cells. Resections from corrective heart surgery supplied the thymus tissue. TCRdb keeps only in-frame clones here, not all; method: immunoSEQ multiplex PCR. This table holds about 78,000 clones, approximately 97% found once. The sequencing sample was made of thymus tissue. These receptor sequences come from a boy younger than two with a congenital heart defect but otherwise immunologically healthy.

This clone was counted a single time. This chain connects TRBV5-8 to TRBJ2-3, with 10 bases aligning to TRBD2. The CDR3 sequence is 17 residues long. The ends lost 3 bases at V and 3 bases at J; junction bases unmatched: 10. Germline CDR1 reads SGHTS; CDR2 reads YDEGEE. The CDR3 sequence: CASSWTGLARGTDTQYF. The CDR3 DNA reads TGTGCCAGCAGCTGGACGGGACTAGCGAGGGGAACAGATACGCAGTATTTT.

The chain has TRBV19 and TRBJ2-3; D gene ambiguous. The CDR3 extends over 15 amino acids. Germline values: CDR1 LNHDA, CDR2 SQIVND (reference sequence). Trimming removed 6 bases at V and 6 bases at J, with 19 bases between. CDR3: CASRDGFGPPDTQYF. The CDR3 DNA reads as TGTGCCAGTAGAGACGGATTCGGTCCCCCGGATACGCAGTATTTT.

The rearrangement joins TRBV5-1 to TRBJ2-4; D possibly matches TRBD1 or TRBD2 (6 bases each). Germline lookup yields CDR1 SGHRS and CDR2 YFSETQ. This CDR3 has 19 residues. Trimming took off 3 bases at V and 1 base at J, with 23 bases between the two ends. The CDR3 nucleotides read TGCGCCAGCAGCTCGATGACAACAGGGAGGAGGGAGGCCAAAAACATTCAGTACTTC. Its translation: CASSSMTTGRREAKNIQYF.

The gene calls are TRBV30 and TRBJ2-7, with D possibly being TRBD1 or TRBD2 (6 bases each). The CDR3 runs 14 residues. Per germline, CDR1 GTSNPN and CDR2 SVGIG (reference sequence). The ends were cut back, 8 bases at V and 4 bases at J, with 21 bases in the middle. The CDR3 bases are TGTGCCGCGTTTGGGGGGCCTACCTTTTACGAGCAGTACTTC. Amino acid sequence: CAAFGGPTFYEQYF.

The V and J genes are TRBV18 and TRBJ2-5, with D possibly matching TRBD1 (6 bases). The CDR3 loop spans 16 amino acids. Trimming pared 4 bases from V and 5 bases from J, leaving 20 bases between. The germline gives CDR1 KGHSH, CDR2 LQKENI. The chain's CDR3 is CASSLARTDQVETQYF. CDR3 nucleotide sequence: TGTGCCAGCTCACTAGCGAGGACAGACCAAGTGGAGACCCAGTACTTC.

This clone showed up just once. J is TRBJ2-5 and V is TRBV6-9, with a weak D call TRBD2 (5 bases). V was clipped by 4 bases and J by 0 bases, with 18 bases between them. The germline CDR1 and CDR2 sequences are MNHGY and SVAAGI. The CDR3 covers 17 residues. The CDR3 coding sequence is TGTGCCAGCAGTTTTAAGCGGCCCATCCCCCACCAAGAGACCCAGTACTTC. Protein: CASSFKRPIPHQETQYF.

The rearrangement uses TRBV12-5 and TRBJ1-1; no reliable D call. The CDR3 extends over 12 amino acids. The V end was cut by 6 bases, the J end by 0 bases, with 5 bases between. CDR1 and CDR2 (germline): LGHNT, FRNRAP. CDR3 loop: CASGPMNTEAFF. The CDR3, as DNA: TGTGCTAGTGGGCCCATGAACACTGAAGCTTTCTTT.

The chain carries TRBV2 and TRBJ1-1; the match to TRBD1 covers 9 bases. V shed 4 bases and J 10 bases; nucleotides not matched to a gene: 7. The CDR3 has 13 residues. Germline CDR1 reads SNHLY; CDR2 reads FYNNEI. The CDR3 region is CASSGSQGARAFF. The CDR3 DNA is TGTGCCAGCAGTGGTTCACAGGGGGCGCGAGCTTTCTTT.

This chain connects TRBV6-5 to TRBJ2-7; 10 bases match TRBD1. From germline, CDR1 is MNHEY and CDR2 SVGAGI. The CDR3 is made up of 15 amino acids. After removal of 6 bases from V and 4 bases from J, the junction contained 9 bases not matched to a gene. CDR3 nucleotides: TGTGCCAGCAGATCCCGGGACAGGGGCTTATACGAGCAGTACTTC. It encodes CASRSRDRGLYEQYF.

The J gene is TRBJ1-1, the V gene TRBV19; perhaps TRBD1 as D (5 bases). V gave up 3 bases and J gave up 0 bases, with 23 bases separating them. The CDR3 has 19 amino acids. CDR1 LNHDA and CDR2 SQIVND come from the germline V gene (reference sequence). CDR3 in amino acids: CASSIVSQTVVIMNTEAFF. The CDR3 DNA is TGTGCCAGTAGTATTGTTAGTCAGACAGTCGTAATAATGAACACTGAAGCTTTCTTT. The entire variable domain, with the rest obtained from reference TRBV19 and TRBJ1-1, is as follows: DGGITQSPKYLFRKEGQNVTLSCEQNLNHDAMYWYRQDPGQGLRLIYYSQIVNDFQKGDIAEGYSVSREKKESFPLTVTSAQKNPTAFYLCASSIVSQTVVIMNTEAFFGQGTRLTVV.

This clone has a single count. The chain combines TRBV19 with TRBJ2-3; 8 nucleotides agree with TRBD1. Germline CDR1 reads LNHDA; CDR2 reads SQIVND (reference sequence). V lost 6 bases and J lost 6; bases outside the gene matches: 14. CDR3 length: 16 residues. In nucleotides, the CDR3 is TGTGCCAGTAGCCCCACTAGAGGACAGGGTGGGGATACGCAGTATTTT. The encoded protein is CASSPTRGQGGDTQYF.

The rearrangement links TRBV2 to TRBJ1-1; 12 nucleotides match TRBD1. This CDR3 comprises 17 residues. Unmatched junction bases numbered 16, after V lost 4 bases and J lost 10 bases. CDR1 is SNHLY and CDR2 is FYNNEI in the germline V gene. The DNA for the CDR3 is TGTGCCAGCAGTGGAAAGGCATTACCGGGACAGGGGGCGCGAGCTTTCTTT. Encoded protein: CASSGKALPGQGARAFF.

The rearrangement joins TRBV13 to TRBJ1-3; TRBD1 matches 11 bases. This CDR3 spans 16 amino acids. CDR1 is PRHDT, CDR2 FYEKMQ, per germline (reference sequence). V lost 5 bases, J lost 1 base, and 4 bases stayed unmatched. The CDR3 sequence: CASSPGTGGSGNTIYF. Written as DNA, the CDR3 is TGTGCCAGCAGCCCGGGGACAGGGGGGTCTGGAAACACCATATATTTT.

The V and J genes are TRBV4-1 and TRBJ1-4, with D unresolved. CDR1 MGHRA and CDR2 YSYEKL come from the germline V gene. The CDR3 contains 21 residues. Trimming removed 1 base at V and 2 bases at J, with 26 bases between. The chain's CDR3 is CASSQVILRKFSPVTNEKLFF. The CDR3 DNA follows: TGCGCCAGCAGCCAAGTAATTTTGAGGAAATTTTCACCCGTCACTAATGAAAAACTGTTTTTT.

This rearrangement joins TRBV21-1 to TRBJ2-6. TRBV21-1 is a listed pseudogene. The CDR3 consists of 15 residues. CDR3 nucleotide sequence: TGTGCCAGCAGCCAGGGACCCTCTGGGGCCAACGTCCTGACTTTC. Translated: CASSQGPSGANVLTF.

The V gene is TRBV5-4, the J gene TRBJ1-1; maybe TRBD1 (5 bases). V was pared by 4 bases and J by 5 bases, with 15 bases between. This CDR3 is built from 14 residues. Germline loops: CDR1 SGHNT, CDR2 YYREEE (reference sequence). The CDR3 reads CASSGPGLATEAFF. In DNA, the CDR3 is TGTGCCAGCAGCGGACCGGGGCTAGCGACTGAAGCTTTCTTT.

This chain joins TRBV4-1 and TRBJ1-1; a possible D gene is TRBD1 (6 bases). The germline V gene encodes CDR1 MGHRA and CDR2 YSYEKL. V shed 0 bases and J shed 2 bases, with 16 bases lying between them. This CDR3 contains 17 residues. The CDR3 region is CASSQDALGGLNTEAFF. CDR3 DNA: TGCGCCAGCAGCCAAGATGCCCTAGGGGGGCTCAACACTGAAGCTTTCTTT.

The V and J genes are TRBV7-8 and TRBJ1-1, with 8 bases aligning to TRBD1. Germline values: CDR1 SGHVS, CDR2 FQNEAQ. The CDR3 is made up of 15 amino acids. Unmatched junction bases numbered 8, after V lost 5 bases and J lost 3 bases. The CDR3 DNA reads as TGTGCCAGCAGCCTTACAGGGGGAAGGGACACTGAAGCTTTCTTT. Translation: CASSLTGGRDTEAFF.

Concerning this clone itself: A read error may account for a junction end that differs from germline. The chain employs TRBV5-8 and TRBJ1-6; D possibly corresponds to TRBD1 (5 bases). Germline V gives CDR1 SGHTS, CDR2 YDEGEE. CDR3 size: 16 residues. CDR3 amino acids: CASTLRRQFYNSPLHF. In DNA form, the CDR3 reads TGTGCCAGCACCTTGAGGCGACAGTTCTATAATTCACCCCTCCACTTT.

This chain joins TRBV14 and TRBJ2-7, with TRBD2 identical over 7 bases. This CDR3 has 16 amino acids. Unmatched junction bases numbered 9, after V lost 1 base and J lost 3 bases. CDR1 and CDR2 from the germline V gene are SGHDN and FVKESK. The CDR3: CASSQAVLAPYYEQYF. CDR3 bases: TGTGCCAGCAGCCAAGCCGTACTAGCGCCTTACTACGAGCAGTACTTC.

This chain uses TRBV6-6 with TRBJ1-5, with 7 nucleotides matching TRBD1. The V gene's germline CDR1 is MNHNY and CDR2 SVGAGI (reference sequence). This CDR3 comprises 12 residues. V shed 7 bases and J 4 bases; nucleotides not matched to a gene: 1. The CDR3, as DNA: TGTGCCAGCAAGGGGGCTAATCAGCCCCAGCATTTT. It specifies CASKGANQPQHF.

This clone was detected only once. The V gene is TRBV5-1, the J gene TRBJ2-3; 12 bases agree with TRBD1. CDR1 is SGHRS, CDR2 YFSETQ, per germline. The CDR3 spans 18 residues. V shed 3 bases, J shed 1 base, and the junction held 9 bases outside the gene matches. CDR3 sequence (DNA): TGCGCCAGCAGCTCAGCTCCCGGGACAGGGGGCCGCACAGATACGCAGTATTTT. This codes for CASSSAPGTGGRTDTQYF.

The rearrangement joins TRBV6-5 to TRBJ1-1, with 7 bases lining up with TRBD1. The germline V gene has CDR1 MNHEY and CDR2 SVGAGI. The junction had 16 bases not matched to a gene; V was cut back by 4 bases and J by 11 bases. The CDR3 spans 15 residues. The CDR3 nucleotides are TGTGCCAGCAGTTTTCCAACCGGACAGGCGGCTCTGGCTTTCTTT. Protein product: CASSFPTGQAALAFF.

V and J are TRBV29-1 and TRBJ2-1; 7 bases line up with TRBD1. The V gene end was trimmed by 4 bases and the J gene end by 0 bases; junction bases not matched to a gene: 6. Germline V CDR1 and CDR2: SQVTM, ANQGSEA. This CDR3 is built from 15 residues. The CDR3 region is CSVVQGESSYNEQFF. CDR3 sequence (DNA): TGCAGCGTTGTTCAGGGGGAAAGCTCCTACAATGAGCAGTTCTTC.

This chain uses TRBV5-6 with TRBJ2-5, with 9 bases aligning to TRBD1. V lost 0 bases to trimming and J lost 0 bases; unmatched junction nucleotides: 6. The CDR3 contains 17 residues. From germline, CDR1 is SGHDT and CDR2 YYEEEE. The CDR3 loop reads CASSLGLGDRDQETQYF. The DNA of the CDR3 is TGTGCCAGCAGCTTGGGACTCGGGGACAGGGACCAAGAGACCCAGTACTTC.

This clone was counted once. The V gene is TRBV28, the J gene TRBJ2-1, with D possibly matching TRBD2 (6 bases). The CDR3 covers 16 residues. Per germline, CDR1 MDHEN and CDR2 SYDVKM. Trimming removed 5 bases at V and 0 bases at J, with 14 bases between. CDR3 in DNA: TGTGCCAGCAGTCCTAACCTAGCGCTCTCCTACAATGAGCAGTTCTTC. It yields the protein CASSPNLALSYNEQFF.

The J gene is TRBJ1-2, the V gene TRBV11-2; TRBD1 agrees at 8 bases. The CDR3 has 14 amino acids. V trimming: 4 bases; J trimming: 6 bases; junction bases outside the gene matches: 7. The germline CDR1 and CDR2 sequences are SGHAT and FQNNGV. CDR3 nucleotides: TGTGCCAGCAGCTCCGGCAGGGGGCCGAATGGCTACACCTTC. Translating it yields CASSSGRGPNGYTF.

This clone appeared a single time. J is TRBJ2-2 and V is TRBV19, with 12 bases that match TRBD2. The CDR3 has 15 amino acids. Looked up from germline, CDR1 is LNHDA and CDR2 is SQIVND (reference sequence). The ends lost 8 bases at V and 5 bases at J; junction bases unmatched: 6. CDR3 nucleotides: TGTGCCAGTTGGGCTAGCGGGAGGGGTACCGGGGAGCTGTTTTTT. Translation: CASWASGRGTGELFF. Full variable domain (missing parts from reference TRBV19 and TRBJ2-2): DGGITQSPKYLFRKEGQNVTLSCEQNLNHDAMYWYRQDPGQGLRLIYYSQIVNDFQKGDIAEGYSVSREKKESFPLTVTSAQKNPTAFYLCASWASGRGTGELFFGEGSRLTVL.

CDR3 DNA: TGTGCCAGCAGCAAACGGGACAGTTGGAACACAGATACGCAGTATTTT. This encodes CASSKRDSWNTDTQYF. The rearrangement uses TRBV9 and TRBJ2-3; 7 nucleotides agree with TRBD1. The CDR3 runs to 16 residues. V lost 4 bases and J lost 2; bases outside the gene matches: 10. Germline CDR1 SGDLS, CDR2 YYNGEE.

This chain connects TRBV21-1 to TRBJ2-2; the table calls TRBD2, which could not be checked here. TRBV21-1 is deemed a pseudogene. The CDR3 has 17 residues. The CDR3 loop reads CASSKGSSGRIAGELFF. CDR3 nucleotides: TGTGCCAGCAGCAAAGGGTCTAGCGGGAGGATTGCCGGGGAGCTGTTTTTT.